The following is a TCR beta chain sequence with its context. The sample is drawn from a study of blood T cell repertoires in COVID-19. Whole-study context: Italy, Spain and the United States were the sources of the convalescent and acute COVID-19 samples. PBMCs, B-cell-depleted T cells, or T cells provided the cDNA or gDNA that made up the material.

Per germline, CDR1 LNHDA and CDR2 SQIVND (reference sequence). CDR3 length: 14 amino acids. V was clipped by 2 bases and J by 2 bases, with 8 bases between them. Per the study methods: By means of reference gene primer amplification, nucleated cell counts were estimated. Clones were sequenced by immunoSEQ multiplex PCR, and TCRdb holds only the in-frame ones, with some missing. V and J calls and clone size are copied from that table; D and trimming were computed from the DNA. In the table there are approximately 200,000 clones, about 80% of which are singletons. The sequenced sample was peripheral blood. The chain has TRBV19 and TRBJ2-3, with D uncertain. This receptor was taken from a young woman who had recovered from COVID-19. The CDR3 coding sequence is TGTGCCAGTAGTATAAAACACCACACAGATACGCAGTATTTT. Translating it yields CASSIKHHTDTQYF.